This TCR beta chain came from a study of blood T cell repertoires in COVID-19. About the study: PBMCs, B-cell-depleted T cells, or T cells were the source of the cDNA or gDNA that made up the material.

Living in about two dozen US areas, the participants were between 18 and 89 years of age. The recovered donors of Cohort 3 showed two negative PCRs, clearance, or symptom resolution. In the original workflow: Nucleated cell counts were estimated from reference gene primer amplification. Sequenced by immunoSEQ multiplex PCR; TCRdb stores in-frame clones only, minus some. V and J calls and clone size come straight from that table; D and trimming were deduced from the DNA. The profile shows 150,000 to 200,000 clones, approximately 88% of them singletons. CDR1 is LGHDT, CDR2 YNNKEL, per germline (reference sequence). The trim removed 4 bases at V and 8 bases at J, leaving 15 bases unmatched. The CDR3 is 17 residues long.

This chain connects TRBV3-1 (or the pseudogene TRBV3-2) to TRBJ2-1; 9 nucleotides match TRBD2. The sample taken for sequencing was PBMCs or T cells enriched from blood (not recorded which). The clonotype was recovered from a woman under 30 who had recovered from COVID-19. For the CDR3, the DNA is TGTGCCAGCAGCCGCGCACGAATGGGACTAGCTCCCGATGAGCAGTTCTTC. Translation: CASSRARMGLAPDEQFF.